This is a list of T cell receptor beta chains from one sample in a study of beta chain features in type 1 diabetes. The data were produced by immunoSEQ multiplex PCR, yet TCRdb's version contains in-frame clones alone and is incomplete. This sample has roughly 500,000 clones, with 30% found just once. The sequenced material came from naive CD4+ T cells from blood. The receptors were gathered from a man between 18 and 35 years old in good health. Each CDR3 is given with its conserved first and last residue. D genes are given only for firm matches. Some rows mark clone size as missing; the rest say once, few, many or name a class of expanded clone.

v_call	d_call	clone_size	j_call	cdr3_nt	cdr3_aa
TRBV30	TRBD1	-	TRBJ2-3	TGTGCCTGGAGTGTATCCGTCACCGGGACAGGGGGATACACAGATACGCAGTATTTT	CAWSVSVTGTGGYTDTQYF
TRBV29-1	-	-	TRBJ2-7	TGCAGCGTTCAAGGGCAGGGGACCTCCTACGAGCAGTACTTC	CSVQGQGTSYEQYF
TRBV9	-	-	TRBJ2-6	TGTGCCAGCAGCGTAATTCCGGGGACTCCAATTGGGGCCAACGTCCTGACTTTC	CASSVIPGTPIGANVLTF
TRBV29-1	TRBD2	few	TRBJ2-7	TGCAGCGTTGACGTCGGGAGGAGAGGCGAGCAGTACTTC	CSVDVGRRGEQYF
TRBV9	TRBD2	-	TRBJ2-3	TGTGCCAGCAGCGAGGGGACTAGCGGGCATCACACAGATACGCAGTATTTT	CASSEGTSGHHTDTQYF
TRBV28	TRBD2	-	TRBJ2-5	TGTGCCAGCAGGACGGGAGGTGGGGAGACCCAGTACTTC	CASRTGGGETQYF
TRBV7-9	TRBD2	-	TRBJ2-7	TGTGCCAGCAGCCGCGGGACTAGCTTAGCCTACGAGCAGTACTTC	CASSRGTSLAYEQYF
TRBV30	-	few	TRBJ1-5	TGTGCCTGGAGTGAAGGGATCGATCAGCCCCAGCATTTT	CAWSEGIDQPQHF
TRBV7-9	-	-	TRBJ2-1	TGTGCCAGCAGCTCTAGATCCAGCTCCTACAATGAGCAGTTCTTC	CASSSRSSSYNEQFF
TRBV7-6	-	once	TRBJ2-5	TGTGCCAGCAGCTTCGGTGGCCGGGAGACCCAGTACTTC	CASSFGGRETQYF
TRBV29-1	TRBD2	few	TRBJ2-3	TGCAGCGGAACTACTAGCGGGACAGATACGCAGTATTTT	CSGTTSGTDTQYF
TRBV4-2	-	-	TRBJ2-7	TGTGCCAGCAGCCAAGATCTGAGACTCCTGTCCTACGAGCAGTACTTC	CASSQDLRLLSYEQYF
TRBV29-1	-	-	TRBJ2-7	TGCAGCGTTCTAAAGGCCTACGAGCAGTACTTC	CSVLKAYEQYF
TRBV4-3	-	-	TRBJ1-4	TGCGCCAGCAGCCAAGAGATTTCCACGGGGGCCCTTAATGAAAAACTGTTTTTT	CASSQEISTGALNEKLFF
TRBV30	TRBD1	few	TRBJ1-2	TGTGCCTGGAGTGTACAGGGGACGCACTATGGCTACACCTTC	CAWSVQGTHYGYTF
TRBV28	TRBD1	-	TRBJ2-7	TGTGCCAGCAGGACGGGACAGGCCTACGAGCAGTACTTC	CASRTGQAYEQYF
TRBV7-2	-	-	TRBJ2-7	TGTGCCAGCAGCCGAGGGGCACCCTCCTACGAGCAGTACTTC	CASSRGAPSYEQYF
TRBV6-6	-	-	TRBJ1-5	TGTGCCAGCAGTCTGGGTTCTCGACTTAGCAATCAGCCCCAGCATTTT	CASSLGSRLSNQPQHF
TRBV28	-	-	TRBJ1-2	TGTGCCAGCACTACCACCGGGGGAGATGGCTACACCTTC	CASTTTGGDGYTF
TRBV6-5	-	-	TRBJ2-4	TGTGCCAGCAGCCCCGAGTGGGGGGCCAAAAACATTCAGTACTTC	CASSPEWGAKNIQYF
TRBV30	-	-	TRBJ2-2	TGTGCCTGGAGTGTAACCCTTGCGGCGAACACCGGGGAGCTGTTTTTT	CAWSVTLAANTGELFF
TRBV25-1	TRBD2	-	TRBJ2-7	TGTGCCAGCAGTGCCGCTGCCGGGACTAATTTGCACGAGCAGTACTTC	CASSAAAGTNLHEQYF
TRBV10-3	TRBD2	-	TRBJ2-4	TGTGCCATCAGTGAGTCGATTGCGGGAGAAGCCAAAAACATTCAGTACTTC	CAISESIAGEAKNIQYF
TRBV30	-	few	TRBJ2-1	TGTGCCTGGAGAGGCGTGGATGAGCAGTTCTTC	CAWRGVDEQFF
TRBV20-1	TRBD2	few	TRBJ2-3	TGCACTGGACTAGCGGGAGATACGCAGTATTTT	CTGLAGDTQYF
TRBV7-7	TRBD2	-	TRBJ2-1	TGTGCCAGCAGCTTGTCGGGAGGGTACAATGAGCAGTTCTTC	CASSLSGGYNEQFF
TRBV7-9	-	-	TRBJ1-1	TGTGCCAGCAGCTTAAGAGGGAACACTGAAGCTTTCTTT	CASSLRGNTEAFF
TRBV5-4	-	-	TRBJ2-3	TGTGCCAGCAGTACCGGGGTTACAGATACGCAGTATTTT	CASSTGVTDTQYF
TRBV27	TRBD1	few	TRBJ2-7	TGTGCCAGCAGATGGACAGGGACCACGAACGAGCAGTACTTC	CASRWTGTTNEQYF
TRBV7-9	-	-	TRBJ1-5	TGTGCCAGCAGCTTGAGGGATCAGCCCCAGCATTTT	CASSLRDQPQHF
TRBV4-1	TRBD1	-	TRBJ2-5	TGCGCCAGCAGCCACCTGGGACAGAAAGAGACCCAGTACTTC	CASSHLGQKETQYF
TRBV15	-	few	TRBJ2-7	TGTGCCACCAGCAGGGGGGCGTCCTACGAGCAGTACTTC	CATSRGASYEQYF
TRBV4-2	-	few	TRBJ2-7	TGTGCCAGCAGCCAAGGAGGGGACAACGCCTACGAGCAGTACTTC	CASSQGGDNAYEQYF
TRBV6-5	TRBD1	-	TRBJ2-7	TGTGCCAGCAGTTACTCGACCGGGACAGCGACCTACGAGCAGTACTTC	CASSYSTGTATYEQYF
TRBV7-9	-	-	TRBJ2-1	TGTGCCAGCAGCAAATTACAGGCAGCCCCTTTTAGTGAGCAGTTCTTC	CASSKLQAAPFSEQFF
TRBV5-1	-	few	TRBJ2-7	TGCGCCAGCAGTCGGGGGACAGCGAATGCCTACGAGCAGTACTTC	CASSRGTANAYEQYF
TRBV14	TRBD2	-	TRBJ2-3	TGTGCCAGCAGCCTCGCCTCTAGCGGGAGAGGCGCAGATACGCAGTATTTT	CASSLASSGRGADTQYF
TRBV18	-	few	TRBJ2-1	TGTGCCAGCTCCCCACAATGGGGGACGGGCAATGAGCAGTTCTTC	CASSPQWGTGNEQFF
TRBV18	TRBD2	few	TRBJ2-2	TGTGCCAGCTCACCGGGACTAGCGGGAGCATCCGGGGAGCTGTTTTTT	CASSPGLAGASGELFF
TRBV25-1	-	-	TRBJ1-1	TGTGCCAGCAGTGAATCGGGGGCCTCGAACACTGAAGCTTTCTTT	CASSESGASNTEAFF
TRBV7-2	-	-	TRBJ2-7	TGTGCCAGCAGCTCGGACACTGGGCCCTACGAGCAGTACTTC	CASSSDTGPYEQYF
TRBV28	-	-	TRBJ1-1	TGTGCCAGCAGTTTGTGGGAGCAGCGGAACACTGAAGCTTTCTTT	CASSLWEQRNTEAFF
TRBV7-9	TRBD2	-	TRBJ2-7	TGTGCCAGCAGCTTAGTGGCTAGCGGGACCTACGAGCAGTACTTC	CASSLVASGTYEQYF
TRBV30	-	-	TRBJ2-7	TGTGCCTGGATAAGCGCTCGTTCTAGGTACGAGCAGTACTTC	CAWISARSRYEQYF
TRBV6-5	TRBD2	few	TRBJ2-1	TGTGCCAGCAGTTATGGCAGCGGGAGGGGGCTGACTGAGCAGTTCTTC	CASSYGSGRGLTEQFF
TRBV6-5	-	-	TRBJ2-7	TGTGCCAGCAGTTACTCCGTTGGAGTCTACGAGCAGTACTTC	CASSYSVGVYEQYF
TRBV28	-	-	TRBJ1-2	TGTGCCAGCAGTAGGCAGTACTATGGCTACACCTTC	CASSRQYYGYTF
TRBV7-6	-	few	TRBJ1-1	TGTGCCAGCAGCTTAGCAGACGGGGGCACTGAAGCTTTCTTT	CASSLADGGTEAFF
TRBV19	-	-	TRBJ2-5	TGTGCCAGTAGTATTGACAGCCAAGAGACCCAGTACTTC	CASSIDSQETQYF
TRBV2	-	few	TRBJ2-7	TGTGCCAGCAGTCCCATTGGACCGTCCGAGCAGTACTTC	CASSPIGPSEQYF
TRBV20-1	-	once	TRBJ2-7	TGCAGTGCGAGACGGGACGCCGAGCAGTACTTC	CSARRDAEQYF
TRBV30	TRBD1	few	TRBJ2-3	TGTGCCTGGGGACAGGGATGGAGCACAGATACGCAGTATTTT	CAWGQGWSTDTQYF
TRBV5-4	-	few	TRBJ2-1	TGTGCCAGCAGCTATGAACGTGACCTCTCCTACAATGAGCAGTTCTTC	CASSYERDLSYNEQFF
TRBV30	TRBD2	-	TRBJ2-3	TGTGCCTGGGAGAATGGCGGGAGGTGGGAGAGGGTAGGAACAGATACGCAGTATTTT	CAWENGGRWERVGTDTQYF
TRBV30	-	few	TRBJ1-5	TGTGCCTGGAACCAAATGGGGGGTGATCAGCCCCAGCATTTT	CAWNQMGGDQPQHF